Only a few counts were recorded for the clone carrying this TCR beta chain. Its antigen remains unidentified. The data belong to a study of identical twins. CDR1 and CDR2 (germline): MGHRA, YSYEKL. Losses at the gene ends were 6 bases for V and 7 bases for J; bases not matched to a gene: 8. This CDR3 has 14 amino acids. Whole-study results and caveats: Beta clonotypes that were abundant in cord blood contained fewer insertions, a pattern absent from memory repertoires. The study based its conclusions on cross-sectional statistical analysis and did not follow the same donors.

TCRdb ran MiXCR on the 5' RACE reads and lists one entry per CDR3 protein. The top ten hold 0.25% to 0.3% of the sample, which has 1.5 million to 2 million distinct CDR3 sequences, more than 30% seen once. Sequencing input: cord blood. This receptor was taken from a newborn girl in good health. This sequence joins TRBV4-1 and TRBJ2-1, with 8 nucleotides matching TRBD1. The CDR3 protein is CASRDRAWGNEQFF. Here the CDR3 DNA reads TGCGCCAGCAGGGACAGGGCCTGGGGTAATGAGCAGTTCTTC.